This entry lists 10 T cell receptor beta chains sequenced from one sample in a study of T cell responses to AZD1222 COVID-19 vaccine. Libraries were prepared by immunoSEQ multiplex PCR; TCRdb keeps only in-frame clonotypes and omits some of them. The sample consists of roughly 95,000 clones, around 87% of them appearing once. This sample comprised peripheral blood, obtained on day 0 of AZD1222 vaccination. These receptors came from an adult in good health.

The rearrangement uses TRBV2 and TRBJ2-5; D is possibly TRBD1 (7 bases). The germline V gene encodes CDR1 SNHLY and CDR2 FYNNEI. The CDR3 consists of 20 residues. Trimming left V 2 bases short and J 7 bases short, with 32 bases between. The CDR3 protein is CASSEPREPFEDRFQGTQYF. In DNA, the CDR3 is TGTGCCAGCAGTGAACCGCGGGAACCTTTCGAGGACAGGTTTCAGGGGACCCAGTACTTC.

This chain uses TRBV12-3 or TRBV12-4 with TRBJ1-5, with 9 bases aligning to TRBD1. With V trimmed by 5 bases and J by 7 bases, 3 bases remained unmatched. The CDR3 has 13 amino acids. CDR3 coding DNA: TGTGCCAGCAGTGGGACAGGGCACCAGCCCCAGCATTTT. Amino acids: CASSGTGHQPQHF.

The count of this clone is one. The genes are TRBV10-2 and TRBJ2-1, with 10 bases fitting TRBD2. V shed 8 bases, J shed 8 bases, and the junction held 12 bases outside the gene matches. This CDR3 contains 15 residues. Germline CDR1 WSHSY, CDR2 SAAADI. CDR3 residues: CASAAGTSDFDEQFF. The CDR3 nucleotides are TGCGCCAGCGCGGCGGGGACTAGCGATTTTGATGAGCAGTTCTTC.

This chain links TRBV27 with TRBJ1-3; 7 bases fit TRBD1. The junction had 5 bases not matched to a gene; V was cut back by 5 bases and J by 4 bases. Germline CDR1 and CDR2: MNHEY and SMNVEV (reference sequence). The CDR3 spans 14 residues. As DNA, the CDR3 is TGTGCCAGCAGTCCCGGGACAGCAGGAAACACCATATATTTT. Its translation is CASSPGTAGNTIYF.

This clone appeared a few times. Additional DNA sequences in this sample encode the identical CDR3. The V gene is TRBV3-1 (or the pseudogene TRBV3-2), the J gene TRBJ2-7, with unresolved D. This CDR3 has 11 amino acids. CDR1 LGHDT and CDR2 YNNKEL come from the germline V gene (reference sequence). Trimming stripped 1 base from V and 2 bases from J, with 0 bases between. CDR3 sequence: CASSQAYEQYF. The CDR3 bases are TGTGCCAGCAGCCAAGCCTACGAGCAGTACTTC.

The gene calls are TRBV5-1 and TRBJ2-7; D unclear. Between the trimmed V and J ends, which lost 0 bases and 1 base, there was a span of 8 bases. CDR1 and CDR2 from the germline V gene are SGHRS and YFSETQ. This CDR3 has 14 residues. The CDR3 sequence is CASSLDAVSYEQYF. As DNA, the CDR3 is TGCGCCAGCAGCTTGGATGCTGTTTCCTACGAGCAGTACTTC.

The chain recombines TRBV6-5 with TRBJ1-2, with 7 bases aligning to TRBD1. There are 14 residues in the CDR3. V lost 9 bases and J lost 0; bases outside the gene matches: 7. In germline, CDR1 is MNHEY, CDR2 SVGAGI. The CDR3 DNA is TGTGCCAGTACCCGGACAGGAGCTAACTATGGCTACACCTTC. Amino acids: CASTRTGANYGYTF.

This chain uses TRBV19 with TRBJ2-3; D is possibly TRBD2 (6 bases). V was cut by 7 bases and J by 1 base, with 15 bases left in between. The CDR3 has 15 amino acids. Germline V gene data show CDR1 as LNHDA and CDR2 as SQIVND (reference sequence). CDR3 DNA: TGTGCCAGTACCGACTCTAGCGCTCGCACAGATACGCAGTATTTT. Amino acid sequence: CASTDSSARTDTQYF.

The rearrangement links TRBV13 to TRBJ2-7, with TRBD2 identical over 14 bases. Germline loops: CDR1 PRHDT, CDR2 FYEKMQ (reference sequence). The CDR3 is 16 amino acids. The V and J ends lost 4 bases and 4 bases, in that order; junction bases with no gene match: 6. In DNA, the CDR3 is TGTGCCAGCAGCTACGGGACTAGCGGGAGCCGTTACGAGCAGTACTTC. As protein: CASSYGTSGSRYEQYF.

The V gene is TRBV11-2, the J gene TRBJ2-7; the match to TRBD1 covers 9 bases. The V segment lost 6 bases and the J segment 0 bases; nucleotides outside the gene matches: 6. The CDR3 spans 15 residues. Per germline, CDR1 SGHAT and CDR2 FQNNGV. The CDR3 spells CASRTDRGSSYEQYF. The CDR3 nucleotides are TGTGCCAGCAGAACGGACAGGGGCAGCTCCTACGAGCAGTACTTC.